This T cell receptor (beta chain) was documented in a study of T cell repertoires in cytomegalovirus infection. On the study more broadly: Indications of both CMV infection and matching HLA type were provided by public TCR beta signatures. Study-level findings and limits: Accumulated public TCR beta family frequency recognized individuals carrying CMV together with the relevant HLA. Predominance within the ex vivo response was attributable to HLA-C-restricted CMV-specific TCR beta clonotypes.

There are 14 residues in the CDR3. V shed 4 bases and J 7 bases; nucleotides not matched to a gene: 7. Germline values: CDR1 SGDLS, CDR2 YYNGEE. This clonotype was counted between two and nine times. Antigen specificity is unknown. One entry per CDR3 protein results from TCRdb running MiXCR on the reads. The sample contains about 150,000 distinct CDR3 sequences, 20% to 30% of which appear only once. The sample consisted of PBMCs. The clonotype was recovered from a human donor in good health (CMV status not recorded). Some clones in this sample may be carry-over from other donors' samples. V usage is TRBV9 and J usage is TRBJ2-1, with 8 bases identical to TRBD2. CDR3 loop: CASSLSTSVNEQFF. CDR3 in DNA: TGTGCCAGCAGCCTCTCGACTAGCGTGAATGAGCAGTTCTTC.